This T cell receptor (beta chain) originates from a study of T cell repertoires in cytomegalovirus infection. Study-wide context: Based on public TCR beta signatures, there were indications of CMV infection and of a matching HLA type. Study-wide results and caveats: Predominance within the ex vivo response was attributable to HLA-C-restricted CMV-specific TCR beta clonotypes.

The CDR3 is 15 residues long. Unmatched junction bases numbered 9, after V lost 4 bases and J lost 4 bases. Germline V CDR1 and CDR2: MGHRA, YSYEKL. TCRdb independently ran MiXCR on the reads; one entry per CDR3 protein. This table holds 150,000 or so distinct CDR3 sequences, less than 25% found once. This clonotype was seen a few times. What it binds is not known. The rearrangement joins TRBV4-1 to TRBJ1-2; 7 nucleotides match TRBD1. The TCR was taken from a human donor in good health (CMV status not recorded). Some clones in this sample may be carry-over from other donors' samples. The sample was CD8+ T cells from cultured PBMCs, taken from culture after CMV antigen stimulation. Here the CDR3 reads CASSREDRQAYGYTF. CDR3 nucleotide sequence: TGCGCCAGCAGCCGAGAGGACAGGCAAGCCTATGGCTACACCTTC.